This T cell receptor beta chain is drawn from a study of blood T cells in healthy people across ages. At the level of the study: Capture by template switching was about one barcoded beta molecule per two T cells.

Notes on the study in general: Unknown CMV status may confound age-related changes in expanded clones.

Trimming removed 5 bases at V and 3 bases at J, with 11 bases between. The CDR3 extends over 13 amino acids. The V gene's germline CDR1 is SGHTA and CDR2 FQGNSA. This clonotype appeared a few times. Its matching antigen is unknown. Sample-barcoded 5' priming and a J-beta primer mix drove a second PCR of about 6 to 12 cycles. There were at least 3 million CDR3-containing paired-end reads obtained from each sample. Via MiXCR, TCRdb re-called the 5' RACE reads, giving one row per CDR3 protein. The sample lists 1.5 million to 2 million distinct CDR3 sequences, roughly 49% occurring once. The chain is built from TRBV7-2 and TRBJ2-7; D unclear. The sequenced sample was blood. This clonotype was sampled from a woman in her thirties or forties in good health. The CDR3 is CASSPNARYEQYF. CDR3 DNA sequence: TGTGCCAGCAGCCCTAACGCCCGCTACGAGCAGTACTTC.